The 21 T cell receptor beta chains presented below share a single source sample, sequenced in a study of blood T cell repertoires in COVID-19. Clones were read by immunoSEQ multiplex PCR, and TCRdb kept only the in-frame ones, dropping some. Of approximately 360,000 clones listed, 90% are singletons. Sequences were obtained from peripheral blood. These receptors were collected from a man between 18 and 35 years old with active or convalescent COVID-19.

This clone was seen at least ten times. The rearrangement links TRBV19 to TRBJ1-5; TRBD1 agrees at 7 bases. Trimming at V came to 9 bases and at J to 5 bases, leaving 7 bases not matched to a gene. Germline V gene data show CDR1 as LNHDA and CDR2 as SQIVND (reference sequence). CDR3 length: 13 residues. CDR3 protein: CASRGDGYQPQHF. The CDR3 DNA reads TGTGCCAGCAGGGGGGACGGATATCAGCCCCAGCATTTT. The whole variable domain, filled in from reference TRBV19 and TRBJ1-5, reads DGGITQSPKYLFRKEGQNVTLSCEQNLNHDAMYWYRQDPGQGLRLIYYSQIVNDFQKGDIAEGYSVSREKKESFPLTVTSAQKNPTAFYLCASRGDGYQPQHFGDGTRLSIL.

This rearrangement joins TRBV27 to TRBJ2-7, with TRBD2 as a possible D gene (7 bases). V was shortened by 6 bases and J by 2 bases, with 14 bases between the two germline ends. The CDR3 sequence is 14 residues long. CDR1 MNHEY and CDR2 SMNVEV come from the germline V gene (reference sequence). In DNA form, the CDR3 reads TGTGCCAGCAGCCCGGCGGGGGCGACCTACGAGCAGTACTTC. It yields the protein CASSPAGATYEQYF.

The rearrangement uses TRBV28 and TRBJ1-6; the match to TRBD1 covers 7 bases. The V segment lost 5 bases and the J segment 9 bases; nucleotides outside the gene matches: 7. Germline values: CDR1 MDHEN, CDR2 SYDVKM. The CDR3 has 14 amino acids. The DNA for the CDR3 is TGTGCCAGCAGTGTTGACAGGGCGGGTTCACCCCTCCACTTT. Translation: CASSVDRAGSPLHF.

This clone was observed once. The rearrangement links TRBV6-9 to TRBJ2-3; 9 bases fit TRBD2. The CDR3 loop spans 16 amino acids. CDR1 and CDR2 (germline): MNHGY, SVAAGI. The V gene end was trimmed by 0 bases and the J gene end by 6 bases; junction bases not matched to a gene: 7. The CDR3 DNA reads TGTGCCAGCAGTTATTCGGGACTAGCTCCGCGGGATACGCAGTATTTT. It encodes CASSYSGLAPRDTQYF.

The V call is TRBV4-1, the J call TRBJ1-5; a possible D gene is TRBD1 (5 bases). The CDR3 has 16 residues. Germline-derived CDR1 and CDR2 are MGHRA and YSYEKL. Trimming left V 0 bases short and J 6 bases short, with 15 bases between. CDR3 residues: CASSQEKAQGTQPQHF. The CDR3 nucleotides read TGCGCCAGCAGCCAAGAAAAGGCCCAGGGAACTCAGCCCCAGCATTTT.

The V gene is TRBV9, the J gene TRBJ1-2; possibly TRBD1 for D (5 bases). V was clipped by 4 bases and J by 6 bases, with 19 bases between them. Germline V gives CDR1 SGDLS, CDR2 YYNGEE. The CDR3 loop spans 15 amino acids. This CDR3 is CASSPQRQGGNGYTF. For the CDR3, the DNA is TGTGCCAGCAGCCCCCAGCGTCAGGGTGGCAATGGCTACACCTTC.

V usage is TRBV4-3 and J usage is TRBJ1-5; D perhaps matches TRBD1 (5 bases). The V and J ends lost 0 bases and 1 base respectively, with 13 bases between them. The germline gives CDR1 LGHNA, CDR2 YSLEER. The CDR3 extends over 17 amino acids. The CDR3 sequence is CASSQDLEGRSNQPQHF. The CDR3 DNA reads TGCGCCAGCAGCCAAGATCTGGAGGGACGGAGCAATCAGCCCCAGCATTTT.

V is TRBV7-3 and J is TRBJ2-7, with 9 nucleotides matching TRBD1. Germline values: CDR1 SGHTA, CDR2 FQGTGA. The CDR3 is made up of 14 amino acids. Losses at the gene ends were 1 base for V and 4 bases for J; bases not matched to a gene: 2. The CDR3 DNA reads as TGTGCCAGCAGCTTAAAGGGACAGGGTTACGAGCAGTACTTC. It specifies CASSLKGQGYEQYF. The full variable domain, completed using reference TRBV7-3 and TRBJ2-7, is GAGVSQTPSNKVTEKGKYVELRCDPISGHTALYWYRQSLGQGPEFLIYFQGTGAADDSGLPNDRFFAVRPEGSVSTLKIQRTERGDSAVYLCASSLKGQGYEQYFGPGTRLTVT.

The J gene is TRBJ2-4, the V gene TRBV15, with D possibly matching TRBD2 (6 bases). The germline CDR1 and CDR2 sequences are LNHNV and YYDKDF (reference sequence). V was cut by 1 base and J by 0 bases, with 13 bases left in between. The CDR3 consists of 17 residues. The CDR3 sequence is CATSRGEELLAKNIQYF. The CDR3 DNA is TGTGCCACCAGCAGAGGGGAGGAATTACTAGCCAAAAACATTCAGTACTTC.

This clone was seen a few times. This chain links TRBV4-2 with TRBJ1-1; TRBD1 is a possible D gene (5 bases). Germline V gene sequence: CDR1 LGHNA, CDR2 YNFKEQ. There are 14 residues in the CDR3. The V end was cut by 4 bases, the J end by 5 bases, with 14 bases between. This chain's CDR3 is CASSRPGGGTEAFF. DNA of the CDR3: TGTGCCAGCAGCCGACCTGGGGGGGGGACTGAAGCTTTCTTT.

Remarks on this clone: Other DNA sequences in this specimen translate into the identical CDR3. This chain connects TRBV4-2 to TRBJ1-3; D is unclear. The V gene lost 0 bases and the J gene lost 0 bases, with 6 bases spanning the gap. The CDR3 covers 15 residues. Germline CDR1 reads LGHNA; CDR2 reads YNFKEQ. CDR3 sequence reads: CASSQDRSSGNTIYF. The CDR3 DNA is TGTGCCAGCAGCCAAGATCGGTCCTCTGGAAACACCATATATTTT.

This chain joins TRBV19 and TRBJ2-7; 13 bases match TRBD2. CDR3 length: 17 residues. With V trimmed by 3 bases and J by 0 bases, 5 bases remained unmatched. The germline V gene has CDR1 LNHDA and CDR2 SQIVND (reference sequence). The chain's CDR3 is CASSIGLAGAFSYEQYF. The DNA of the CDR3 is TGTGCCAGTAGTATCGGACTAGCGGGGGCCTTCTCCTACGAGCAGTACTTC.

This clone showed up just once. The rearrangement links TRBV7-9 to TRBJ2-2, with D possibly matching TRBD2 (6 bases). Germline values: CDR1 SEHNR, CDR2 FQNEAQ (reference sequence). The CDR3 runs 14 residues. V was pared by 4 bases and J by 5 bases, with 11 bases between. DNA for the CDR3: TGTGCCAGCAGCTCCCCCGCGGGGACCGGGGAGCTGTTTTTT. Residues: CASSSPAGTGELFF.

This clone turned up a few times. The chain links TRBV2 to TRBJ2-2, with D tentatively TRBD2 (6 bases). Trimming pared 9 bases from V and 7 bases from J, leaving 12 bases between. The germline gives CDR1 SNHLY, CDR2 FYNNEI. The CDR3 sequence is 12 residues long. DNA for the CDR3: TGTGCCAGGGGAGGTCAGCACGGGGAGCTGTTTTTT. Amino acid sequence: CARGGQHGELFF.

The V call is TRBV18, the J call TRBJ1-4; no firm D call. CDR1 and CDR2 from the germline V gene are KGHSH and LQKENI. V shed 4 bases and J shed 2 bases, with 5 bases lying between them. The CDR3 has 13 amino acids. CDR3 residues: CASSRGTNEKLFF. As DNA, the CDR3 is TGTGCCAGCTCACGAGGGACTAATGAAAAACTGTTTTTT.

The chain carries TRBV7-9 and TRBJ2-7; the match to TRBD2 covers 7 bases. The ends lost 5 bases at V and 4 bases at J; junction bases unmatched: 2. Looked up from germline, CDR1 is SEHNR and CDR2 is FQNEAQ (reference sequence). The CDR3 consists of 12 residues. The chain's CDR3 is CASSRGSYEQYF. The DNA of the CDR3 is TGTGCCAGCAGCCGCGGGAGTTACGAGCAGTACTTC.

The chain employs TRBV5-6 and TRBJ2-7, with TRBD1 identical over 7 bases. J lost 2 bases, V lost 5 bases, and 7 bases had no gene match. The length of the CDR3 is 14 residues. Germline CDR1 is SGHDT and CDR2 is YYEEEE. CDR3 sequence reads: CASRSQGWTYEQYF. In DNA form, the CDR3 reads TGTGCCAGCAGATCACAGGGGTGGACCTACGAGCAGTACTTC.

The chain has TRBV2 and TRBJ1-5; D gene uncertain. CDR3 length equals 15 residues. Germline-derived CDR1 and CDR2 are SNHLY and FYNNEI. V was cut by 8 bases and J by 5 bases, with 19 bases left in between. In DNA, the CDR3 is TGTGCCAGCCGGTCCCGAGACACAACCTATCAGCCCCAGCATTTT. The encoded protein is CASRSRDTTYQPQHF.

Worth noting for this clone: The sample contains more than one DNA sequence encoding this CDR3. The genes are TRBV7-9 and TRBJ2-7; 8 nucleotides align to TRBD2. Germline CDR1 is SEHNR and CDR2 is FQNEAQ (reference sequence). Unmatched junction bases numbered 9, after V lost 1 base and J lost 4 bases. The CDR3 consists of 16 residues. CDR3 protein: CASSLDLGLASYEQYF. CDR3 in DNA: TGTGCCAGCAGCTTAGATTTAGGACTAGCAAGTTACGAGCAGTACTTC.

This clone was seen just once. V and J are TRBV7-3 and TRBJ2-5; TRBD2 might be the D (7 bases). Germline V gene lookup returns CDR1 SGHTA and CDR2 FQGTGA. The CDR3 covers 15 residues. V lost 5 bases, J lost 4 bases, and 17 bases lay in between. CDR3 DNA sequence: TGTGCCAGCAGCCCCCGGAGGGGGGGAGGAGAGACCCAGTACTTC. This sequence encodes CASSPRRGGGETQYF.

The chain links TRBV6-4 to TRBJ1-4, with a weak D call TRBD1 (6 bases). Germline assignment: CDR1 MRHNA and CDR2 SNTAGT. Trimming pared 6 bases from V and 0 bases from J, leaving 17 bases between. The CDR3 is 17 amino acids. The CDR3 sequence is CASRNRVPNPTNEKLFF. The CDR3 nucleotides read TGTGCCAGCAGGAACAGGGTTCCTAACCCAACTAATGAAAAACTGTTTTTT.